Listed here is a single TCR beta chain. Assay: immunoSEQ multiplex PCR; the TCRdb copy retains only in-frame clones and omits some. The table has more than 20,000 clones, approximately 87% seen once; the top ten hold over 25%. This CDR3 region has 15 residues. Trimming cost V 2 bases and J 4 bases; bases outside gene matches: 6. The germline CDR1 and CDR2 sequences are SGDLS and YYNGEE. This sample is drawn from a study of OX40 agonist ivuxolimab in advanced cancers. The source material was CD4+ or CD8+ T cells sorted from blood, sampled in a trial of the OX40 agonist ivuxolimab. The chain recombines TRBV9 with TRBJ2-1; TRBD2 matches at 7 bases. This clonotype was sampled from an adult with an advanced solid tumor such as melanoma, head and neck, liver or kidney cancer. CDR3 sequence: CASSVPGAGYNEQFF. The CDR3 region has the DNA TGTGCCAGCAGCGTCCCGGGAGCGGGGTACAATGAGCAGTTCTTC.